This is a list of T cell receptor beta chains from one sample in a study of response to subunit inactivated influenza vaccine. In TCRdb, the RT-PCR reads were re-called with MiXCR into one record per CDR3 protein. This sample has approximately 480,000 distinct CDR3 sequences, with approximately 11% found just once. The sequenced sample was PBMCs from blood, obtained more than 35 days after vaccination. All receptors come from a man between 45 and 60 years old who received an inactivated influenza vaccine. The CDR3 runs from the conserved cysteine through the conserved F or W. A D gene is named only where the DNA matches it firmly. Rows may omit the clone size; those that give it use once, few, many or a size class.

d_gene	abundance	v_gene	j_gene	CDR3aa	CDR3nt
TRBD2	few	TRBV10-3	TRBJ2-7	CAAGLAGPYEQYF	TGTGCCGCGGGACTAGCGGGGCCCTACGAGCAGTACTTC
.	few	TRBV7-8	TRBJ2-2	CASSLARRTGELFF	TGTGCCAGCAGCTTAGCGAGGCGCACCGGGGAGCTGTTTTTT
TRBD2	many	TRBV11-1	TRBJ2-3	CASSLGTSGGPSTDTQYF	TGTGCCAGCAGCCTAGGGACTAGCGGGGGGCCTTCCACAGATACGCAGTATTTT
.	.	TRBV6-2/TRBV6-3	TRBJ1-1	CASSGGGYTEAFF	TGTGCCAGCAGTGGGGGTGGGTACACTGAAGCTTTCTTT
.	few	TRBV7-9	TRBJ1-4	CASSLGGRLFF	TGTGCCAGCAGCTTGGGGGGGAGACTGTTTTTT
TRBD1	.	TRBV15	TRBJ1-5	CATSRASDRAQPQHF	TGTGCCACCAGCAGAGCCTCTGACAGGGCGCAGCCCCAGCATTTT
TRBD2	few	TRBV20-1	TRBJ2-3	CSARPGTSGVQDTQYF	TGCAGTGCTAGGCCCGGGACTAGCGGGGTCCAGGACACGCAGTATTTT
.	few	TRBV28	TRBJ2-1	CASIGASYNEQFF	TGTGCCAGCATAGGGGCGTCCTACAATGAGCAGTTCTTC
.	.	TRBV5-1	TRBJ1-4	CASSFSDGSEKLFF	TGCGCCAGCAGCTTCTCAGATGGGAGTGAAAAACTGTTTTTT
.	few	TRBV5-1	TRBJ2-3	CASSFLGEVADTQYF	TGCGCCAGCAGCTTTCTGGGGGAGGTCGCAGATACGCAGTATTTT
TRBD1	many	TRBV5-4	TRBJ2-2	CASSSDRVNTGELFF	TGTGCCAGCAGCTCCGACAGGGTGAACACCGGGGAGCTGTTTTTT
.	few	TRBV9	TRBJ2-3	CASSVLSEGRTDTQYF	TGTGCCAGCAGCGTATTATCGGAGGGCCGCACAGATACGCAGTATTTT
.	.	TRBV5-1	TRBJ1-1	CASSLNRMTMNTEAFF	TGCGCCAGCAGCTTAAACAGGATGACGATGAACACTGAAGCTTTCTTT
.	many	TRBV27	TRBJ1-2	CASSFIPRNYGYTF	TGTGCCAGCAGCTTTATTCCCAGGAACTATGGCTACACCTTC
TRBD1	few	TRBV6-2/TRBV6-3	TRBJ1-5	CASSTRQGREPQHF	TGTGCCAGCAGTACAAGACAGGGGCGGGAGCCCCAGCATTTT
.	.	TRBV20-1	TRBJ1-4	CSAGRGANEKLFF	TGCAGTGCCGGGAGAGGGGCAAATGAAAAACTGTTTTTT
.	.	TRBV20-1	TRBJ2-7	CSARDLRGLYEQYF	TGCAGTGCTAGAGATCTCCGTGGCCTCTACGAGCAGTACTTC
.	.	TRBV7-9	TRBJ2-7	CASSSLAGTAYEQYF	TGTGCCAGCAGCTCACTCGCGGGGACAGCATACGAGCAGTACTTC
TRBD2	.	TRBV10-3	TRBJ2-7	CAISDLAGTYEQYF	TGTGCCATCAGTGACTTAGCGGGGACCTACGAGCAGTACTTC
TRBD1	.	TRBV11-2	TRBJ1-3	CASSLRRQGGGISGNTIYF	TGTGCCAGCAGCTTACGGAGACAGGGAGGGGGGATCTCTGGAAACACCATATATTTT
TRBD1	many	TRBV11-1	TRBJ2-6	CASSLARDRGRPPNVLTF	TGTGCCAGCAGCTTAGCCAGGGACAGGGGGCGCCCGCCCAACGTCCTGACTTTC
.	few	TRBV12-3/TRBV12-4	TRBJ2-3	CASSQDSQADTQYF	TGTGCCAGCAGCCAGGACAGCCAGGCGGATACGCAGTATTTT
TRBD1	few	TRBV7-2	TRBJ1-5	CASSLTGTGVSQPQHF	TGTGCCAGCAGCTTAACCGGGACAGGGGTCTCTCAGCCCCAGCATTTT
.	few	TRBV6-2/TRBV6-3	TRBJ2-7	CASTPYGRGPYEQYF	TGTGCCAGCACCCCTTACGGGCGCGGGCCCTACGAGCAGTACTTC
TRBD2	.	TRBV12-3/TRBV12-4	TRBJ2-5	CASSFGTIQETQYF	TGTGCCAGCAGTTTTGGGACTATCCAAGAGACCCAGTACTTC
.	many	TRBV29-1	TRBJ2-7	CSVQLLRSYEQYF	TGCAGCGTTCAGCTCCTCCGGTCCTACGAGCAGTACTTC
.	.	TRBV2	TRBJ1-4	CASSGDRIKLFF	TGTGCCAGCAGTGGAGATCGTATTAAACTGTTTTTT
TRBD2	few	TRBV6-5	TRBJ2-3	CASSYSSASGRVDTQYF	TGTGCCAGCAGTTACTCGAGTGCTAGCGGGAGAGTGGATACGCAGTATTTT
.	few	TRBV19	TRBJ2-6	CASSLRLHDVLTF	TGTGCCAGTAGTCTGCGCTTGCATGACGTCCTGACTTTC
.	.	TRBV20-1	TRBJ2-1	CSASEFEQFF	TGCAGTGCTAGTGAGTTTGAGCAGTTCTTC
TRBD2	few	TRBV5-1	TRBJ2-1	CASSSGALAGYNEQFF	TGCGCCAGCAGCTCCGGAGCCCTAGCGGGGTACAATGAGCAGTTCTTC
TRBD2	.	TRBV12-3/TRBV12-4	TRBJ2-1	CASSRTSGGPYNEQFF	TGTGCCAGCAGTAGGACTAGCGGGGGCCCCTACAATGAGCAGTTCTTC
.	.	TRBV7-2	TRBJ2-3	CASSFLSGLTDTQYF	TGTGCCAGCAGCTTCCTTAGCGGACTCACAGATACGCAGTATTTT
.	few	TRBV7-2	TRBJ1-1	CASSLPRPWMNTEAFF	TGTGCCAGCAGCTTACCCCGGCCCTGGATGAACACTGAAGCTTTCTTT
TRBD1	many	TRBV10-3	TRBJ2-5	CAIRTDRDQETQYF	TGTGCCATCAGGACAGACAGGGATCAAGAGACCCAGTACTTC
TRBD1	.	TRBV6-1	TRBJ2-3	CASTRQGAADTQYF	TGTGCCAGCACCCGACAGGGGGCTGCAGATACGCAGTATTTT
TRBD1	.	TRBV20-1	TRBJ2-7	CSAIPDRGLAYEQYF	TGCAGTGCTATTCCGGACAGGGGGCTAGCCTACGAGCAGTACTTC
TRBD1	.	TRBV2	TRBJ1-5	CASSDRGLQPQHF	TGTGCCAGCAGTGACAGGGGGCTTCAGCCCCAGCATTTT
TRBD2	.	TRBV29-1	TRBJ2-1	CSVGPGLVDNEQFF	TGCAGCGTTGGGCCGGGACTAGTGGACAATGAGCAGTTCTTC
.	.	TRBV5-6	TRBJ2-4	CASGAAQKNIQYF	TGTGCCAGCGGGGCAGCGCAAAAAAACATTCAGTACTTC
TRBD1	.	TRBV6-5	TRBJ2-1	CASSYSGGTGSYNEQFF	TGTGCCAGCAGTTACTCCGGCGGGACAGGATCCTACAATGAGCAGTTCTTC
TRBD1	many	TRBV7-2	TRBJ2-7	CASSIQGSPGEQYF	TGTGCCAGCAGCATACAGGGGTCCCCGGGGGAGCAGTACTTC
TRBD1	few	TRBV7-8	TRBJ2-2	CASSPQGPPAGELFF	TGTGCCAGCAGCCCACAGGGGCCCCCAGCCGGGGAGCTGTTTTTT
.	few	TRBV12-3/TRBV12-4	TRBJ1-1	CASSLSEFPPEAFF	TGTGCCAGCAGTTTATCGGAGTTTCCCCCTGAAGCTTTCTTT
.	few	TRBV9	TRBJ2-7	CASSPPTPQGEQYF	TGTGCCAGCAGCCCCCCTACCCCTCAGGGCGAGCAGTACTTC
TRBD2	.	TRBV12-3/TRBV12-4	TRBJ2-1	CASSSSGRAREQFF	TGTGCCAGCAGTTCAAGCGGGAGGGCCCGCGAGCAGTTCTTC
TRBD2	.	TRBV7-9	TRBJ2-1	CASSYPGLASMNEQFF	TGTGCCAGCAGCTATCCGGGACTAGCTTCGATGAATGAGCAGTTCTTC
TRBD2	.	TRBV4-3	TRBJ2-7	CASSQDLAGAYEQYF	TGCGCCAGCAGCCAAGATCTAGCGGGAGCCTACGAGCAGTACTTC
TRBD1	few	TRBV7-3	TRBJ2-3	CASSLMAGGSDTQYF	TGTGCCAGCAGCTTAATGGCAGGGGGATCAGATACGCAGTATTTT
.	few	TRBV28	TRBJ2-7	CASSFLGTYEQYF	TGTGCCAGCAGTTTCTTGGGGACCTACGAGCAGTACTTC